The 21 T cell receptor beta chains below were found in one sample sequenced in a study of blood T cell repertoires in COVID-19 (dated by TCRdb to 2020 to 2021). The method was the immunoSEQ multiplex PCR assay. TCRdb obtained this table from immuneACCESS and retained in-frame rearrangements with V and J assigned. These tables miss some clones; where compared with another copy, unresolved V genes account for less than half of the shortfall, and the remainder is unexplained. The sample table lists approximately 290,000 clones, around 91% of them with a count of one. The ten largest clones represent around 13% of the sample. The sample was peripheral blood. The receptors were sampled from a woman aged 55 to 70 with acute or convalescent COVID-19.

The gene calls are TRBV5-6 and TRBJ2-2, with a possible D match to TRBD2 (5 bases). Germline loops: CDR1 SGHDT, CDR2 YYEEEE. The length of the CDR3 is 14 residues. V was cut by 4 bases and J by 7 bases, with 14 bases left in between. The CDR3 DNA follows: TGTGCCAGCAGCCGCCCGGAGCGGAGCGGGGAGCTGTTTTTT. It yields the protein CASSRPERSGELFF.

This chain links TRBV24-1 with TRBJ1-2, with D unclear. Germline loops: CDR1 KGHDR, CDR2 SFDVKD. There are 14 residues in the CDR3. V lost 4 bases and J 5 bases, leaving 13 bases between the germline ends. Written as DNA, the CDR3 is TGTGCCACCAGTGAACGGGGAAACTTTTATGGCTACACCTTC. Translation: CATSERGNFYGYTF.

The rearrangement links TRBV28 to TRBJ2-7; 9 positions agree with TRBD2. The germline V gene has CDR1 MDHEN and CDR2 SYDVKM. V trimming: 6 bases; J trimming: 6 bases; junction bases outside the gene matches: 9. The CDR3 spans 14 residues. CDR3 loop: CASSLLAGGSEQYF. The CDR3 DNA is TGTGCCAGCAGCCTACTAGCGGGTGGGAGCGAGCAGTACTTC.

The V gene is TRBV2, the J gene TRBJ2-2; perhaps TRBD1 as D (6 bases). The V end lost 0 bases, the J end lost 6 bases, and 11 bases lay between the germline ends. This CDR3 contains 15 residues. Germline V gene data show CDR1 as SNHLY and CDR2 as FYNNEI. CDR3 in amino acids: CASSEARGSSGELFF. The CDR3 bases are TGTGCCAGCAGTGAAGCGAGGGGGAGCTCCGGGGAGCTGTTTTTT.

V is TRBV19 and J is TRBJ2-7, with TRBD1 identical over 8 bases. This CDR3 contains 14 residues. Looked up from germline, CDR1 is LNHDA and CDR2 is SQIVND (reference sequence). Trimming took 2 bases from V and 3 from J; bases not matched to a gene: 3. The CDR3 is CASSIRQGNYEQYF. The CDR3 DNA follows: TGTGCCAGTAGTATAAGACAGGGGAACTACGAGCAGTACTTC. Full variable domain (outside the CDR3, taken from reference TRBV19 and TRBJ2-7): DGGITQSPKYLFRKEGQNVTLSCEQNLNHDAMYWYRQDPGQGLRLIYYSQIVNDFQKGDIAEGYSVSREKKESFPLTVTSAQKNPTAFYLCASSIRQGNYEQYFGPGTRLTVT.

The chain links TRBV29-1 to TRBJ1-2; D unclear. The CDR3 has 14 residues. Trimming stripped 4 bases from V and 0 bases from J, with 12 bases between. Germline loops: CDR1 SQVTM, CDR2 ANQGSEA. This chain's CDR3 is CSVGSSGPNYGYTF. The CDR3 region has the DNA TGCAGCGTTGGATCGTCAGGCCCTAACTATGGCTACACCTTC.

A note on this clone: At the DNA level, this CDR3 is encoded by other sequences in the same sample as well. This CDR3 is CASSLQGAGTEAFF. The DNA of the CDR3 is TGTGCCAGCAGTTTACAGGGGGCTGGCACTGAAGCTTTCTTT. The chain is built from TRBV27 and TRBJ1-1; TRBD1 aligns across 8 bases. V was clipped by 2 bases and J by 4 bases; unmatched bases: 3. The CDR3 contains 14 residues. Germline V gene data show CDR1 as MNHEY and CDR2 as SMNVEV (reference sequence).

In its sample, this clone was seen a few times. The gene calls are TRBV5-1 and TRBJ2-3; D uncertain. CDR1 and CDR2 (germline): SGHRS, YFSETQ. V lost 4 bases, J lost 6 bases, and 21 bases lay in between. CDR3 size: 16 residues. CDR3 protein: CASSVTPMRPMDTQYF. Written as DNA, the CDR3 is TGCGCCAGCAGCGTGACCCCCATGAGGCCCATGGATACGCAGTATTTT.

This clone was observed once. This chain joins TRBV27 and TRBJ2-1; possibly TRBD2 for D (6 bases). Germline V CDR1 and CDR2: MNHEY, SMNVEV (reference sequence). The CDR3 is made up of 14 amino acids. Between the trimmed V and J ends, which lost 6 bases and 4 bases, there was a span of 13 bases. The CDR3: CASSLRTMYNEQFF. CDR3 coding DNA: TGTGCCAGCAGCCTTAGGACTATGTACAATGAGCAGTTCTTC.

The V call is TRBV11-2, the J call TRBJ1-6; D call uncertain. The V end was cut by 5 bases, the J end by 10 bases, with 12 bases between. Germline V CDR1 and CDR2: SGHAT, FQNNGV. This CDR3 contains 13 residues. The CDR3 coding sequence is TGTGCCAGCAGCCCCGGAGGAGGGTCACCCCTCCACTTT. Translated: CASSPGGGSPLHF.

The rearrangement joins TRBV7-2 to TRBJ2-3; D is possibly TRBD1 (5 bases). The CDR3 loop spans 14 amino acids. Germline lookup yields CDR1 SGHTA and CDR2 FQGNSA. The ends were cut back, 2 bases at V and 5 bases at J, with 11 bases in the middle. The CDR3: CASSLRGTGDTQYF. The CDR3 DNA reads as TGTGCCAGCAGCTTAAGGGGAACAGGAGATACGCAGTATTTT.

This clone was recorded a few times. The chain uses TRBV29-1 and TRBJ2-7; the match to TRBD1 covers 8 bases. This CDR3 is built from 15 residues. Looked up from germline, CDR1 is SQVTM and CDR2 is ANQGSEA. Trimming cost V 6 bases and J 4 bases; bases outside gene matches: 14. CDR3 residues: CSVLKLGQVMYEQYF. For the CDR3, the DNA is TGCAGCGTCCTCAAACTGGGACAGGTCATGTACGAGCAGTACTTC.

This chain uses TRBV5-4 with TRBJ2-7; maybe TRBD2 (6 bases). With 4 bases removed from V and 4 bases from J, the gap between germline ends came to 18 bases. This CDR3 region has 15 residues. Germline V gives CDR1 SGHNT, CDR2 YYREEE (reference sequence). For the CDR3, the DNA is TGTGCCAGCAGCCGAGGCGAGGGACTCAAATACGAGCAGTACTTC. Translation: CASSRGEGLKYEQYF.

V usage is TRBV28 and J usage is TRBJ1-5; possible D gene TRBD1, 6 bases. The CDR3 has 15 residues. Deletions cut 5 bases from V and 2 bases from J, with 13 bases between. Germline CDR1 reads MDHEN; CDR2 reads SYDVKM. The CDR3 DNA reads as TGTGCCAGCAGTCCCGGGGGGGCGGGCAATCAGCCCCAGCATTTT. Amino acid sequence: CASSPGGAGNQPQHF.

The J gene is TRBJ2-7, the V gene TRBV28; possible D gene TRBD1, 8 bases. CDR3 length equals 15 residues. V shed 4 bases and J shed 6 bases, with 19 bases lying between them. CDR1 MDHEN and CDR2 SYDVKM come from the germline V gene. CDR3 sequence (DNA): TGTGCCAGCAGTTCCCGACAGGGGAGGGGAATCGAGCAGTACTTC. This translates into CASSSRQGRGIEQYF.

The rearrangement links TRBV28 to TRBJ2-7; D unresolved. The CDR3 sequence is 13 residues long. V lost 4 bases and J lost 3, with 10 bases in between. Germline values: CDR1 MDHEN, CDR2 SYDVKM. CDR3 in amino acids: CASSSFLNYEQYF. CDR3 DNA: TGTGCCAGCAGTTCCTTCTTAAACTACGAGCAGTACTTC.

This chain connects TRBV29-1 to TRBJ1-2, with 10 bases fitting TRBD1. V was clipped by 6 bases and J by 4 bases; unmatched bases: 5. CDR1 SQVTM and CDR2 ANQGSEA come from the germline V gene. The CDR3 has 13 amino acids. The CDR3 loop is CSVDRGFPYGYTF. The CDR3 nucleotides read TGCAGCGTGGACAGGGGGTTCCCCTATGGCTACACCTTC. The full variable domain, completed using reference TRBV29-1 and TRBJ1-2, is SAVISQKPSRDICQRGTSLTIQCQVDSQVTMMFWYRQQPGQSLTLIATANQGSEATYESGFVIDKFPISRPNLTFSTLTVSNMSPEDSSIYLCSVDRGFPYGYTFGSGTRLTVV.

The V gene is TRBV7-2, the J gene TRBJ1-1, with D possibly being TRBD1 (6 bases). This CDR3 is built from 14 residues. CDR1 and CDR2 from the germline V gene are SGHTA and FQGNSA. V lost 6 bases and J 1 base, leaving 12 bases between the germline ends. CDR3 nucleotides: TGTGCCAGCAGGTCACTGGGACAGAACACTGAAGCTTTCTTT. It is translated as CASRSLGQNTEAFF.

The V gene is TRBV20-1, the J gene TRBJ2-1; D gene uncertain. CDR1 is DFQATT, CDR2 SNEGSKA, per germline (reference sequence). The CDR3 has 10 amino acids. V was shortened by 3 bases and J by 9 bases, with 6 bases between the two germline ends. For the CDR3, the DNA is TGCAGTGCTAGTTTAATTGAGCAGTTCTTC. Its protein is CSASLIEQFF.

The rearrangement joins TRBV27 to TRBJ2-1; 10 nucleotides align to TRBD2. Germline V gene sequence: CDR1 MNHEY, CDR2 SMNVEV (reference sequence). The CDR3 is made up of 15 amino acids. Trimming took 6 bases from V and 6 from J; bases not matched to a gene: 8. CDR3 region: CASSPPSGSPNEQFF. CDR3 DNA sequence: TGTGCCAGCAGCCCTCCTAGCGGGAGTCCCAATGAGCAGTTCTTC.

This chain joins TRBV28 and TRBJ1-4, with 9 positions matching TRBD1. Germline assignment: CDR1 MDHEN and CDR2 SYDVKM. With V trimmed by 6 bases and J by 7 bases, 6 bases remained unmatched. This CDR3 is built from 14 residues. The CDR3 region is CASSSGQGREKLFF. For the CDR3, the DNA is TGTGCCAGCAGCTCGGGACAGGGTCGTGAAAAACTGTTTTTT.